This T cell receptor beta chain emerged from a study of T-cell reconstitution after alpha-beta-depleted transplantation in children. Broader study findings: Reportedly, only several hundred clones from non-depleted graft cells drove alpha-beta T-cell counts at about two months. In some patients, recipient T cells and intrathymic progenitors surviving conditioning explained high day-60 diversity.

A TCRbeta library incorporating unique molecular identifiers was prepared. TCRdb reprocessed the PCR reads with MiXCR, giving one entry per CDR3 protein. The sample holds hundreds of thousands of distinct CDR3 sequences, about 16% seen once. This clonotype showed up just a few times. Antigen: not known. The clonotype was recovered from a male patient between 2 and 10 years old who had a stem cell transplant for acute lymphoblastic leukemia, so the T cells may come from the graft donor. Sequenced here: PBMCs, mostly from graft donor cells, sampled 360 days after TCRalphabeta/CD19-depleted stem cell transplant.

CDR3 DNA sequence: TGTGCCAGCAGCTTAACTTGGGGGCCTTCCCTCTACAATGAGCAGTTCTTC. Residues: CASSLTWGPSLYNEQFF. The chain uses TRBV7-3 and TRBJ2-1; possible D gene TRBD1, 6 bases. V lost 0 bases, J lost 3 bases, and 15 bases lay in between. Germline assignment: CDR1 SGHTA and CDR2 FQGTGA. The CDR3 spans 17 residues. The full variable domain, its missing parts supplied by reference TRBV7-3 and TRBJ2-1, is GAGVSQTPSNKVTEKGKYVELRCDPISGHTALYWYRQSLGQGPEFLIYFQGTGAADDSGLPNDRFFAVRPEGSVSTLKIQRTERGDSAVYLCASSLTWGPSLYNEQFFGPGTRLTVL.